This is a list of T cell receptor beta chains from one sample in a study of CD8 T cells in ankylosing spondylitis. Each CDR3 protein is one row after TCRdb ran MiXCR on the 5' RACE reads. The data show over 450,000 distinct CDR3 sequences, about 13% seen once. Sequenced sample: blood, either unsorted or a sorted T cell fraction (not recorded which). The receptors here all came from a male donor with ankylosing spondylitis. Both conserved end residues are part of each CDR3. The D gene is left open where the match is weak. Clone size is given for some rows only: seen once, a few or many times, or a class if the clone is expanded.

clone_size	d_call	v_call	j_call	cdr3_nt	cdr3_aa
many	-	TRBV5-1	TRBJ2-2	TGCGCCAGCAGCTTGGTACGGGGGAGTAGTACCGGGGAGCTGTTTTTT	CASSLVRGSSTGELFF
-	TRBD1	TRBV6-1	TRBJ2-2	TGTGCCAGCAGTGAAGGGACAGGTATTACCGGGGAGCTGTTTTTT	CASSEGTGITGELFF
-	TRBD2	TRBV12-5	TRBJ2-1	TGTGCTAGTGGGGCTAGCGGGAGGACTGGGAATGAGCAGTTCTTC	CASGASGRTGNEQFF
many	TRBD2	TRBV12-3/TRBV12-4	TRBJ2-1	TGTGCCAGCAGTAGGTCGGGAGGTTATGAGCAGTTCTTC	CASSRSGGYEQFF
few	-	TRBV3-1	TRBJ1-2	TGTGCCAGCAGCCTACACCTAAACAGCCGTCTGGATGGCTACACCTTC	CASSLHLNSRLDGYTF
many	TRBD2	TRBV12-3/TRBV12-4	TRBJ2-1	TGTGCCAGCAGTATGGGAATGGGACTAGCCAATGAGCAGTTCTTC	CASSMGMGLANEQFF
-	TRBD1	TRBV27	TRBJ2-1	TGTGCCAGCAGCGCAGACAGGGGAGAGCAGTTCTTC	CASSADRGEQFF
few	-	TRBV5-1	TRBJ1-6	TGCGCCAGCAGCCCCCCGGACGTCGGCTCACCCCTCCACTTT	CASSPPDVGSPLHF
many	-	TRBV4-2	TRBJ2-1	TGTGCCAGCAGCCGAACCGGGACTCGGGCGGGGGAGCAGTTCTTC	CASSRTGTRAGEQFF
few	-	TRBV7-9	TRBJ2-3	TGTGCCAGCAGCCCAGCTACCTCGGGCACAGATACGCAGTATTTT	CASSPATSGTDTQYF
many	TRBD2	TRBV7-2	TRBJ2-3	TGTGCCAGCAGCGATACTAGCGACCCCACAGATACGCAGTATTTT	CASSDTSDPTDTQYF